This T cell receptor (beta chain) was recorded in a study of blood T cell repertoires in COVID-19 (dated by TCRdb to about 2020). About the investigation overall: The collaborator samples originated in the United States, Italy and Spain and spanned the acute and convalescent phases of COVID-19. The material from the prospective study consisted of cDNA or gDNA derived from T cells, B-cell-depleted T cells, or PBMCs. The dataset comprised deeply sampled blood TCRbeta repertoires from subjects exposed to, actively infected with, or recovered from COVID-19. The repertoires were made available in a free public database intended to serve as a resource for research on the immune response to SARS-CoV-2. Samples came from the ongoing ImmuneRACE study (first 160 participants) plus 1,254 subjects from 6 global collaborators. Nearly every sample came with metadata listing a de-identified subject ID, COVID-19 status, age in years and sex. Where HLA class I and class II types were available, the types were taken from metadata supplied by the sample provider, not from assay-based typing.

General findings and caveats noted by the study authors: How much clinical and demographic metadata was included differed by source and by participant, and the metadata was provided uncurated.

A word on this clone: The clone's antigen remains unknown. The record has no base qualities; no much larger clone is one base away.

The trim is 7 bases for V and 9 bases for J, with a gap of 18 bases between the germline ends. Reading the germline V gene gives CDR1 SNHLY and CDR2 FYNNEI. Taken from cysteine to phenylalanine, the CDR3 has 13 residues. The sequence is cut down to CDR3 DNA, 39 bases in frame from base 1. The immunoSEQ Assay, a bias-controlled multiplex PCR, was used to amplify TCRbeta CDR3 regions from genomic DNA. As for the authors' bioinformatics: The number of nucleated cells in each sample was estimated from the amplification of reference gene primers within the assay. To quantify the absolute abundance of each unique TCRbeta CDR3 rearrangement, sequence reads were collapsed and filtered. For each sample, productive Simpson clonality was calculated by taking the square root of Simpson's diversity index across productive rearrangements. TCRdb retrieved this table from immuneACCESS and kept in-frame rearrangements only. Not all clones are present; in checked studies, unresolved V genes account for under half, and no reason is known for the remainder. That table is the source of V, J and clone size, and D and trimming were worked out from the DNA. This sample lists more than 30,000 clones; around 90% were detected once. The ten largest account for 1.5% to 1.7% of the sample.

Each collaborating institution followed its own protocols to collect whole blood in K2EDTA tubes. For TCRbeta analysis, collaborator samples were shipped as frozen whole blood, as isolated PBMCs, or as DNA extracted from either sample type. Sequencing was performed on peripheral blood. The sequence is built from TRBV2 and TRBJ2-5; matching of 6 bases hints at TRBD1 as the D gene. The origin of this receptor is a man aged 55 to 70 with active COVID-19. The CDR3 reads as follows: CASNLPGQGPQYF. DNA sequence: TGTGCCAGCAACTTACCGGGACAAGGGCCCCAGTACTTC.